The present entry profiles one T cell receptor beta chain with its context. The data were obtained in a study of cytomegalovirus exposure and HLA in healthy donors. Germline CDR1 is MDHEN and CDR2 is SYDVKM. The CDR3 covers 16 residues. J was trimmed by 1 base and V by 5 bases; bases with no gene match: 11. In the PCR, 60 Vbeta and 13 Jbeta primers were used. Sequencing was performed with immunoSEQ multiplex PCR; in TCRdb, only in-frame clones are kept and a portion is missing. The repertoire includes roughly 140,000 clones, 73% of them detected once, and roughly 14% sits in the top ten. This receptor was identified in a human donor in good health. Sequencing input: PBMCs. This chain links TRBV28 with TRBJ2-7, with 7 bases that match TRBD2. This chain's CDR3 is CASSTRQRGPSYEQYF. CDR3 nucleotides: TGTGCCAGCAGTACCCGCCAGCGGGGACCTTCCTACGAGCAGTACTTC.